In this sample, the clone carrying this T cell receptor (beta chain) turned up a few times. Produced via immunoSEQ multiplex PCR; TCRdb's table is partial and in-frame only. The sample carries about 110,000 clones, 75% to 95% recorded once. Trimming removed 0 bases at V and 2 bases at J, with 12 bases between. Germline CDR1 reads SGHKS; CDR2 reads YYEKEE (reference sequence). The CDR3 is made up of 15 amino acids. The data were obtained in a study of OX40 agonist ivuxolimab in advanced cancers. The V call is TRBV5-5, the J call TRBJ2-7, with D tentatively TRBD2 (5 bases). The input for sequencing was CD4+ or CD8+ T cells sorted from blood, taken in a trial of the OX40 agonist ivuxolimab. The sequence was collected from an adult with an advanced solid tumor such as melanoma, head and neck, liver or kidney cancer. The CDR3 DNA reads as TGTGCCAGCAGCTTGGAACTGGGAGTCACCTACGAGCAGTACTTC. Residues: CASSLELGVTYEQYF.